This TCR beta chain was retrieved from a study of OX40 agonist ivuxolimab in advanced cancers. Regarding the complete study: Ivuxolimab was an agonistic, fully human IgG2 monoclonal antibody directed against OX40 (CD134), a costimulatory receptor. Prior anti-PD-1, anti-PD-L1 or anti-CTLA-4 therapy was permitted, and checkpoint inhibitors had been received by about 36% of dose-escalation patients. Intravenous ivuxolimab was administered to patients every 2 weeks at six dose levels: 0.01, 0.1, 0.3, 1.5, 3 and 10 mg/kg. The point of sequencing TCRbeta in the periphery was to test whether ivuxolimab changed TCR sequence diversity and drove clonal T-cell expansion. Partial responses were achieved by three dose-escalation patients, of whom one had hepatocellular carcinoma and two had cutaneous melanoma. In the dose-escalation cohort, nearly 85% of patients were male, and the mean age was around 65 years with a range of roughly 23 to 79. The paper reports the monotherapy dose-escalation portion (N = 52 patients) of the phase I ivuxolimab trial. Of the approximately 54 patients in dose escalation, about 20 had hepatocellular carcinoma, about 15 had melanoma, 9 had renal cell carcinoma and 9 had head and neck cancer. Overall results and qualifications from the work: After ivuxolimab, expanded clones were on average more numerous among CD8+ T cells than among CD4+ T cells. Low levels of normalized T-cell clonal expansion were also shown by some nonresponding patients. Which antigens the clonally expanded peripheral T cells were specific for was not determined. Partial responders in the 0.1-3.0 mg/kg groups had among the lowest normalized peripheral clonal expansion, especially among CD8+ T cells. At doses from 0.1 to 3.0 mg/kg, clonal expansion was seen in both CD4+ and CD8+ blood T cells between baseline and week 6.

Patients with autoimmune disease history or receiving systemic immunosuppression were excluded from the trial. In every dose cohort, peripheral blood was drawn for TCR sequencing at baseline, cycle 4 day 1, and cycle 7 day 1. Samples were obtained from an open-label, multicenter, first-in-human phase I dose-escalation trial of ivuxolimab. The trial enrolled adults with locally advanced or metastatic head and neck squamous cell, hepatocellular, melanoma or renal cell carcinoma. CD4+ and CD8+ T cells were sorted separately from peripheral blood before TCR sequencing. To sequence the TCRbeta CDR3 region, genomic DNA was isolated from the sorted cells. TCRbeta CDR3 regions were sequenced using the immunoSEQ Assay. The source is immuneACCESS, and TCRdb retained only in-frame sequences with V and J called. Part of the clones is not carried over; for the studies checked, unresolved V genes explain less than half of this, and the remainder is unexplained. The sample has fewer than 85,000 clones on record, roughly 85% of them singletons. 0.75% of the sample is taken by the ten largest.

Comment on this clone: It has no known antigen specificity. No base-level quality is on record; no much larger clone is a single base apart.

The CDR3 contains 15 residues, cysteine and phenylalanine counted. Of the read, only the CDR3 DNA is kept; its 45 bases are in frame from base 1. Via the germline V gene, CDR1 is SGHTA and CDR2 FQGNSA. Germline trimming amounts to 4 bases on V and 3 bases on J, with 7 as the count of junction bases outside the gene matches. The sequencing here drew on CD4+ or CD8+ T cells sorted from blood, taken in a trial of the OX40 agonist ivuxolimab. The clonotype comes from an adult with an advanced solid tumor such as melanoma, head and neck, liver or kidney cancer. The chain employs TRBV7-2 and TRBJ2-5, with 8 central nucleotides matching TRBD2. The DNA is TGTGCCAGCAGCTGGCGTAGTAGCGGGGAAGAGACCCAGTACTTC. Translated, this is CASSWRSSGEETQYF.